This TCR beta chain comes out of a study of OX40 agonist ivuxolimab in advanced cancers. In terms of the full investigation: Ivuxolimab was a fully human IgG2 agonistic monoclonal antibody targeting the costimulatory receptor OX40 (CD134). Intravenous ivuxolimab was administered to patients every 2 weeks at six dose levels: 0.01, 0.1, 0.3, 1.5, 3 and 10 mg/kg. Of the roughly 52 dose-escalation patients, hepatocellular carcinoma was present in about 20, melanoma in approximately 15, renal cell carcinoma in 9 and head and neck cancer in 9. In the dose-escalation cohort, 82.7% of patients were male, and the mean age was approximately 60 years, with a range of about 23 to 85. Patients were allowed to have had prior anti-PD-1, anti-PD-L1 or anti-CTLA-4 therapy, and about 40% of the dose-escalation patients had been treated with checkpoint inhibitors. Partial responses occurred in three dose-escalation patients, of whom one had hepatocellular carcinoma and two had cutaneous melanoma. Peripheral TCRbeta sequencing was intended to test whether TCR sequence diversity was altered and clonal T-cell expansion was caused by ivuxolimab. The paper covers the monotherapy dose-escalation part of the phase I ivuxolimab trial, which included N = 52 patients. Results and caveats for the whole study, not just this receptor: Low levels of normalized T-cell clonal expansion were also seen in some nonresponding patients. The antigen specificity of the clonally expanded peripheral T cells was not determined. At doses of 0.1 to 3.0 mg/kg, clonal expansion of both CD4+ and CD8+ T cells in blood was seen between baseline and week 6. After ivuxolimab, more expanded clones were found on average in CD8+ T cells than in CD4+ T cells. Partial responders in the 0.1-3.0 mg/kg groups had among the lowest normalized peripheral clonal expansion, especially among CD8+ T cells.

Genomic DNA was extracted from sorted cells for sequencing of the TCRbeta CDR3 region. TCRbeta CDR3 regions were sequenced using the immunoSEQ Assay. Here the immuneACCESS table is served through TCRdb, limited to in-frame sequences with V and J called. Missing clones are a known gap in these copies; in checked studies unresolved V genes cover under half, and the rest lacks a known reason. In this sample the table shows approximately 23,000 clones, about 83% of which occur a single time. The ten largest clones capture roughly half of the sample. The trial excluded patients who had a history of autoimmune disease or were on systemic immunosuppression. Peripheral blood for TCR sequencing was collected from all dose cohorts at baseline, on cycle 4 day 1, and on cycle 7 day 1. The samples were taken from a phase I, first-in-human, multicenter, open-label dose-escalation trial of ivuxolimab. Adults with locally advanced or metastatic melanoma, renal cell, hepatocellular, or head and neck squamous cell carcinoma were enrolled in the trial. Before TCR sequencing, CD4+ T cells and CD8+ T cells were sorted from peripheral blood as separate populations.

As regards this clone: Its antigen is still unknown. No much larger clone exists at a distance of one base, and base qualities are not known.

Sequences SGHRS (CDR1) and YFSETQ (CDR2) are obtained from the germline V gene. V has 3 bases trimmed and J has 3 bases trimmed; junction bases matching no gene number 6. Reading from cysteine to phenylalanine, the CDR3 counts 15 amino acids. Just CDR3 DNA is preserved here, 45 bases in frame from base 1. The sample in question was CD4+ or CD8+ T cells sorted from blood, obtained in a trial of the OX40 agonist ivuxolimab. The receptor was derived from an adult with an advanced solid tumor such as melanoma, head and neck, liver or kidney cancer. Rearrangement joined TRBV5-1 to TRBJ2-7, with 10 bases aligning to TRBD1. DNA sequence: TGCGCCAGCAGCTATTTGGGACAGGGGTTCTACGAGCAGTACTTC. Translated, it gives CASSYLGQGFYEQYF.